This T cell receptor beta chain was sequenced in a study of T-cell memory formation after mild COVID-19. With 5 bases clipped from V and 4 bases from J, the junction kept 5 bases outside the gene matches. This CDR3 contains 14 residues. Constant-segment-primed 5'RACE gave TCR alpha and TCR beta cDNA libraries with sample barcodes and UMIs. TCRdb called the 5' RACE reads again in MiXCR, with one record for every CDR3 protein. The repertoire holds 92,000 or so distinct CDR3 sequences, with about 13% as singletons. A few counts support this clonotype. The sequence was collected from an adult woman who had mild COVID-19 (a few samples of this study predate the infection). Cell type and time point are not known. J is TRBJ2-3 and V is TRBV12-3 or TRBV12-4; TRBD1 matches at 8 bases. Sequenced: PBMCs or a T cell subset sorted from them (not recorded which). CDR3 region: CASSPFRGPDTQYF. CDR3 DNA sequence: TGTGCCAGCAGTCCCTTCAGGGGGCCAGATACGCAGTATTTT.